This entry lists 3 T cell receptor beta chains sequenced from one sample in a study of human T cells and chemical hapten exposure. The sample's time point: pre-sensitization, week 0. Treatment: therapeutic diphenylcyclopropenone sensitization with weekly scalp DPC. TCRdb re-called the RACE reads through MiXCR, storing one row per CDR3 protein. The sample lists tens of thousands of distinct CDR3 sequences, around 13% occurring once. Sample: whole blood, taken in connection with sensitization to the hapten diphenylcyclopropenone (DPC). These receptors came from a woman aged 50 to 65 with alopecia areata. Some clones in this sample may be carry-over from other donors' samples.

This clonotype was counted a few times. V is TRBV5-1 and J is TRBJ2-2, with 11 nucleotides matching TRBD2. V shed 4 bases, J shed 11 bases, and the junction held 13 bases outside the gene matches. Looked up from germline, CDR1 is SGHRS and CDR2 is YFSETQ. The CDR3 sequence is 16 residues long. Here the CDR3 reads CASSDSLAGVSRELFF. The CDR3 DNA sequence: TGCGCCAGCAGCGACTCACTAGCGGGAGTGTCCCGCGAGCTGTTTTTT.

This chain connects TRBV20-1 to TRBJ2-2; TRBD1 aligns across 9 bases. Trimming cost V 5 bases and J 4 bases; bases outside gene matches: 8. CDR3 length: 15 residues. Germline V lookup: CDR1 DFQATT, CDR2 SNEGSKA (reference sequence). The CDR3, as DNA: TGCAGTGCTGGGACAGGGTTGGCTAGCACCGGGGAGCTGTTTTTT. Protein product: CSAGTGLASTGELFF.

This chain links TRBV4-3 with TRBJ2-7; D is perhaps TRBD1 (6 bases). This CDR3 has 12 amino acids. Germline V CDR1 and CDR2: LGHNA, YSLEER. V lost 0 bases and J lost 8, with 8 bases in between. The CDR3 loop is CASSQDRGKQYF. The CDR3 DNA is TGCGCCAGCAGCCAAGACAGGGGCAAGCAGTACTTC.